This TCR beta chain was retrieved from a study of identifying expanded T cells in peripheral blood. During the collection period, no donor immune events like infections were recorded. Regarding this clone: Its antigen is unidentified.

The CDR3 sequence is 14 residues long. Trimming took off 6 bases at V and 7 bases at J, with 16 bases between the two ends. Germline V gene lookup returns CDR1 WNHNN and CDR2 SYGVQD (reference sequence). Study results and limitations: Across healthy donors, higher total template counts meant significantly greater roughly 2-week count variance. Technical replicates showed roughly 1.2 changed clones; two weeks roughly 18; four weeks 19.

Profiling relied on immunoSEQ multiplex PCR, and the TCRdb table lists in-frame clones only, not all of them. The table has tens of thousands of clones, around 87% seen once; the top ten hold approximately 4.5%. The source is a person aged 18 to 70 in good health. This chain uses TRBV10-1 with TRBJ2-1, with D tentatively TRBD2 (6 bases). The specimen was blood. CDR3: CASSPGTSTNEQFF. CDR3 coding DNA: TGCGCCAGCAGCCCCGGGACTTCAACGAATGAGCAGTTCTTC.